This T cell receptor (beta chain) stems from a study of shared clonotypes between healthy human individuals. Study-wide context: Sampling drew on donors who were a couple of women and a few men aged 18 to 49. General study findings and limits: All-four-donor shared clonotypes had higher generation probabilities than non-shared clonotypes did.

Germline-derived CDR1 and CDR2 are SGHRS and YFSETQ. J gave up 0 bases and V 5 bases, and 11 bases lay outside the gene matches. The CDR3 extends over 16 amino acids. Here immunoSEQ multiplex PCR was the method, and the copy in TCRdb shows in-frame clones only, minus some. The sample lists roughly 1.4 million clones; approximately 98.5% were seen once. With respect to this clone: Its specificity is not known.

Sequenced material: naive CD4+ T cells sorted from blood. Sample subset: CD45RA+ positively selected. The TCR was taken from a man younger than 40 in good health. The J gene is TRBJ2-7, the V gene TRBV5-1; TRBD2 matches at 7 bases. The CDR3 DNA follows: TGCGCCAGCAGACATGGGGGGTCTAGCGGCTCCTACGAGCAGTACTTC. This gives the protein CASRHGGSSGSYEQYF.